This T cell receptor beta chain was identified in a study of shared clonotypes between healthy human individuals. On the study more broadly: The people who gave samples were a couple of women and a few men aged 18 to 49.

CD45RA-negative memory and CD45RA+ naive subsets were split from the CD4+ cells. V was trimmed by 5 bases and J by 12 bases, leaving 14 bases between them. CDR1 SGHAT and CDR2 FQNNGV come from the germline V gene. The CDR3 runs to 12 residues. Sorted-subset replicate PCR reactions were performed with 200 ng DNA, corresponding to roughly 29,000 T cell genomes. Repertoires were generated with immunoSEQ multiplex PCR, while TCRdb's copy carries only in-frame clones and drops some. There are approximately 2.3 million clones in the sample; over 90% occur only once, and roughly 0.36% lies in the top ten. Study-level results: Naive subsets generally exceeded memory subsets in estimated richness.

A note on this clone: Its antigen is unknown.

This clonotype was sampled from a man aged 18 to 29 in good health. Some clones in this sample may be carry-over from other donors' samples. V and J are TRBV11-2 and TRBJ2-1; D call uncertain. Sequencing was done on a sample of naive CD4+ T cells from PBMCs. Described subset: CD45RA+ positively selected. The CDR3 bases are TGTGCCAGCAGCCTAGGGCTGACGGGGCAGTTCTTC. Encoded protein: CASSLGLTGQFF. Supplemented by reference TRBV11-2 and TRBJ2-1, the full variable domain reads EAGVAQSPRYKIIEKRQSVAFWCNPISGHATLYWYQQILGQGPKLLIQFQNNGVVDDSQLPKDRFSAERLKGVDSTLKIQPAKLEDSAVYLCASSLGLTGQFFGPGTRLTVL.